The rows below give T cell receptor beta chains drawn from one sample of a study of T cells in Graves' hyperthyroidism and ophthalmopathy. One entry per CDR3 protein, called by TCRdb with MiXCR from the multiplex PCR reads. Of some 350,000 distinct CDR3 sequences listed, 20% to 30% are singletons. The source material was blood. Receptors originate from a man aged 50 or older with Graves' hyperthyroidism. Both conserved end residues are part of each CDR3. The D gene is left open where the match is weak. Only part of the rows carry a size: once, few, many, or a class if the clone is expanded.

V gene	J gene	D gene	clone size	CDR3 DNA	CDR3 protein
TRBV6-6	TRBJ2-3	-	few	TGTGCCAGCAGTTACTCGCCTCGGACAGCAACAGATACGCAGTATTTT	CASSYSPRTATDTQYF
TRBV11-2	TRBJ1-1	-	-	TGTGCCAGCAGCCAGCACCCCCCATACACTGAAGCTTTCTTT	CASSQHPPYTEAFF
TRBV15	TRBJ2-1	-	-	TGTGCCACCAGCAGAGAATTAGGGTGGAATGAGCAGTTCTTC	CATSRELGWNEQFF
TRBV5-1	TRBJ2-7	-	-	TGCGCCAGCAGCCCAGTTAGGGGAGCCTACGAGCAGTACTTC	CASSPVRGAYEQYF
TRBV12-3/TRBV12-4	TRBJ2-7	-	many	TGTGCCAGCAGTTTTGGGGGGCCCTACGAGCAGTACTTC	CASSFGGPYEQYF
TRBV3-1	TRBJ2-1	-	many	TGTGCCAGCAGCGACCGGGCACGCTCCTACAATGAGCAGTTCTTC	CASSDRARSYNEQFF
TRBV11-1	TRBJ2-5	TRBD1	-	TGTGCCAGCAGCTTTGACAGGGCCCCCCAAGAGACCCAGTACTTC	CASSFDRAPQETQYF
TRBV6-6	TRBJ2-1	-	-	TGTGCCAGCAGTTACGCTAGCGACAATGAGCAGTTCTTC	CASSYASDNEQFF
TRBV6-1	TRBJ2-5	-	-	TGTGCCAGCAGTCCCTTCACAGGGAAAGAGACCCAGTACTTC	CASSPFTGKETQYF
TRBV27	TRBJ2-7	-	many	TGTGCCAGCAGTTTATCTCCGACCTCTAACCTCGAGCAGTACTTC	CASSLSPTSNLEQYF
TRBV11-2	TRBJ2-7	TRBD1	many	TGTGCCAGCAGCCCCTCAGGGGGCGCCTACGAGCAGTACTTC	CASSPSGGAYEQYF
TRBV5-6	TRBJ2-5	TRBD2	few	TGTGCCAGCAGCTTGGTGGGACTAGCGGGAGGGGAAGAGACCCAGTACTTC	CASSLVGLAGGEETQYF
TRBV3-1	TRBJ2-1	-	many	TGTGCCAGCAGCGCCCTGGGCAATGAGCAGTTCTTC	CASSALGNEQFF
TRBV24-1	TRBJ2-1	TRBD1	-	TGTGCCACCAGTGAAATCGAGGGGGCAGAGTGGAATGAGCAGTTCTTC	CATSEIEGAEWNEQFF
TRBV6-1	TRBJ1-1	-	-	TGTGCCAGCAGTGATGTCGGGAGTACGACTGAAGCTTTCTTT	CASSDVGSTTEAFF
TRBV15	TRBJ1-6	-	-	TGTGCCACCAGCAGTCCACAGGGTATAATCCATTCACCCCTCCACTTT	CATSSPQGIIHSPLHF
TRBV27	TRBJ1-1	TRBD1	-	TGTGCCAGCAGTGCATACAGGGGACAGGGGAACACTGAAGCTTTCTTT	CASSAYRGQGNTEAFF